These 8 T cell receptor beta chains originate from one sample sequenced in a study of beta chain features in type 1 diabetes. Expressed TCRB transcripts were sequenced because the entire RNA isolate underwent reverse transcription. Profiling relied on immunoSEQ multiplex PCR, and the TCRdb table lists in-frame clones only, not all of them. In the table there are 150,000 to 200,000 clones, about 9.1% of which are singletons. The sample comprised central memory CD4+ T cells from blood. Every receptor here comes from a woman aged 18-29 years in good health.

This clone was seen more than once but under ten times. The V gene is TRBV2, the J gene TRBJ2-5, with 7 bases lining up with TRBD2. This CDR3 region has 14 residues. With V trimmed by 7 bases and J by 4 bases, 9 bases remained unmatched. The V gene's germline CDR1 is SNHLY and CDR2 FYNNEI. The CDR3, as DNA: TGTGCCAGCACTCAGGCTAGCGGAGGAGAGACCCAGTACTTC. Encoded protein: CASTQASGGETQYF.

DNA of the CDR3: TGTGCCAGCAGCGCAGGACAGGGACGGCAGTACTTC. It is translated as CASSAGQGRQYF. The rearrangement joins TRBV9 to TRBJ2-7; TRBD1 matches at 8 bases. Trimming cost V 3 bases and J 9 bases; bases outside gene matches: 5. Germline-derived CDR1 and CDR2 are SGDLS and YYNGEE. CDR3 size: 12 residues.

The chain couples TRBV9 to TRBJ2-5; no reliable D call. V dropped 3 bases and J dropped 0 bases, with 3 bases sitting between them. This CDR3 region has 12 residues. Germline V gene sequence: CDR1 SGDLS, CDR2 YYNGEE. CDR3 amino acids: CASSANQETQYF. The DNA of the CDR3 is TGTGCCAGCAGCGCAAACCAAGAGACCCAGTACTTC.

This chain connects TRBV29-1 to TRBJ2-3; TRBD2 might be the D (6 bases). The CDR3 spans 14 residues. Trimming removed 8 bases at V and 4 bases at J, with 19 bases between. CDR1 is SQVTM, CDR2 ANQGSEA, per germline. The DNA for the CDR3 is TGCAGCAACTTTTGGCGGGACGTACCAGATACGCAGTATTTT. Translating gives CSNFWRDVPDTQYF.

This clone turned up a few times. The V gene is TRBV29-1, the J gene TRBJ1-1, with TRBD1 identical over 10 bases. Germline V gene data show CDR1 as SQVTM and CDR2 as ANQGSEA. Trimming took 0 bases from V and 11 from J; bases not matched to a gene: 9. The CDR3 sequence is 14 residues long. The CDR3 spells CSVEDQGQGPGAFF. CDR3 DNA: TGCAGCGTTGAAGATCAGGGACAGGGGCCGGGGGCTTTCTTT. The variable domain in full, with the rest retrieved from reference TRBV29-1 and TRBJ1-1, is SAVISQKPSRDICQRGTSLTIQCQVDSQVTMMFWYRQQPGQSLTLIATANQGSEATYESGFVIDKFPISRPNLTFSTLTVSNMSPEDSSIYLCSVEDQGQGPGAFFGQGTRLTVV.

This chain joins TRBV15 and TRBJ2-3; D remains ambiguous. CDR1 and CDR2 (germline): LNHNV, YYDKDF (reference sequence). The CDR3 consists of 13 residues. V lost 6 bases and J 4 bases, leaving 11 bases between the germline ends. The CDR3 nucleotides are TGTGCCACCAGGGGTCTAGGTTCAGATACGCAGTATTTT. Translating gives CATRGLGSDTQYF.

This clone has a handful of counts. The CDR3 loop reads CASSDRTGETQYF. As DNA, the CDR3 is TGTGCCAGCAGCGATCGGACGGGGGAGACCCAGTACTTC. The chain employs TRBV6-5 and TRBJ2-5; perhaps TRBD2 as D (5 bases). CDR1 is MNHEY and CDR2 is SVGAGI in the germline V gene. The V gene lost 6 bases and the J gene lost 5 bases, with 13 bases spanning the gap. The CDR3 has 13 amino acids.

The chain joins TRBV5-1 to TRBJ2-1; D remains ambiguous. The CDR3 runs 15 residues. V dropped 0 bases and J dropped 5 bases, with 12 bases sitting between them. Looked up from germline, CDR1 is SGHRS and CDR2 is YFSETQ. This CDR3 reads CASSLDSPGDNEQFF. The CDR3 DNA follows: TGCGCCAGCAGCTTGGACTCCCCGGGTGACAATGAGCAGTTCTTC.